The rows below give T cell receptor beta chains drawn from one sample of a study of cytomegalovirus exposure and HLA in healthy donors. Some clones are missing from TCRdb's copy, which holds only in-frame ones; the method was immunoSEQ multiplex PCR. This table holds roughly 180,000 clones, approximately 80% found once. Sequencing input: PBMCs. These receptors came from a young man in good health and CMV-seronegative. Both conserved end residues are part of each CDR3. A D gene is named only where the DNA matches it firmly. Clone size, where shown, is once, few, many, or a class for clones that have expanded.

D	V	J	size	DNA	CDR3
-	TRBV7-8	TRBJ1-5	-	TGTGCCAGCAGCTTAGGCAGGAATCAGCCCCAGCATTTT	CASSLGRNQPQHF
-	TRBV19	TRBJ2-6	-	TGTGCCAGTAGTGGCAGGGGTATGGACGGGGCCAACGTCCTGACTTTC	CASSGRGMDGANVLTF
-	TRBV30	TRBJ2-7	once	TGTGCCAGGAGCCGGTCCCCCCAAGGGGAAGGCGAGCAGTACTTC	CARSRSPQGEGEQYF
-	TRBV15	TRBJ2-6	-	TGTGCCACCAGCTCTCTCTCTGGGGCCAACGTCCTAACTTTC	CATSSLSGANVLTF
-	TRBV9	TRBJ2-1	few	TGTGCCAGCAGCGTACCCACTACTAGTTTAAATGAGCAGTTCTTC	CASSVPTTSLNEQFF
-	TRBV7-9	TRBJ2-5	-	TGTGCCAGCAGTCCGGACACGCTCCAAGAGACCCAGTACTTC	CASSPDTLQETQYF
-	TRBV2	TRBJ2-1	-	TGTGCCAGCCATGAACCGGGGGGCGTGAGTGATGAGCAGTTCTTC	CASHEPGGVSDEQFF
-	TRBV30	TRBJ1-5	-	TGTGCCTGGAGTGACTCCCGTCAGCCCCAGCATTTT	CAWSDSRQPQHF
TRBD2	TRBV5-6	TRBJ2-5	-	TGTGCCAGCAGCCTCTACGGGGGGAGCCAAGAGACCCAGTACTTC	CASSLYGGSQETQYF
-	TRBV6-5	TRBJ2-3	-	TGTGCCAGCAGTTACGACAGGCAATCGGATACGCAGTATTTT	CASSYDRQSDTQYF
-	TRBV5-4	TRBJ1-5	-	TGTGCCAGCAGCGCCCAGGGGAGCAATCAGCCCCAGCATTTT	CASSAQGSNQPQHF
TRBD2	TRBV30	TRBJ2-5	-	TGTGCCTGGGGGAGCCCCCCGGGGGGGGAGACCCAGTACTTC	CAWGSPPGGETQYF
TRBD1	TRBV15	TRBJ2-7	-	TGTGCCACCAGCAGAGAGGACAGGGTAGGCGACGAGCAGTACTTC	CATSREDRVGDEQYF
-	TRBV14	TRBJ2-3	-	TGTGCCAGCAGCCAAGATTTTGGCAGGCTTACAGCCGATACGCAGTATTTT	CASSQDFGRLTADTQYF
-	TRBV27	TRBJ1-2	-	TGTGCCAGCAGTCAGGACAGTCTCTATGGCTACACCTTC	CASSQDSLYGYTF